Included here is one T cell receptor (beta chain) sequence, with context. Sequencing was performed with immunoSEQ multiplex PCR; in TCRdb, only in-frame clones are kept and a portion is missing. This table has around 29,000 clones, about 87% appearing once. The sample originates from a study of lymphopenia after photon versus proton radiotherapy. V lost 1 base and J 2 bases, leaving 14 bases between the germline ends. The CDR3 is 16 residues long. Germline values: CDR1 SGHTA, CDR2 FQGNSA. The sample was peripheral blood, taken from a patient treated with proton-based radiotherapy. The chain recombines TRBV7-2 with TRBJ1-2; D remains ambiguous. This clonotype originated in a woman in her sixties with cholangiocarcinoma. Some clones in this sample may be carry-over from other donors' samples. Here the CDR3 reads CASSLGSGVSNYGYTF. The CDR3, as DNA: TGTGCCAGCAGCTTAGGGAGCGGCGTTTCCAACTATGGCTACACCTTC. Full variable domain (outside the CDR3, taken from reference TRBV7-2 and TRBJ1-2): GAGVSQSPSNKVTEKGKDVELRCDPISGHTALYWYRQSLGQGLEFLIYFQGNSAPDKSGLPSDRFSAERTGGSVSTLTIQRTQQEDSAVYLCASSLGSGVSNYGYTFGSGTRLTVV.